Many counts were recorded for the clone carrying this T cell receptor beta chain. Each patient was aged 18 to 65 and had newly diagnosed hyperthyroidism of under 2 months' duration. This CDR3 contains 15 residues. V lost 2 bases and J 5 bases, leaving 15 bases between the germline ends. CDR1 and CDR2 (germline): SGHRS, YFSETQ. The record originates from a study of T cells in Graves' hyperthyroidism and ophthalmopathy. Amplified TCR beta CDR3 regions came from RNA transcripts. The TCR CDR3 first-round RT-PCR relied on the HTBI primer set. TCRdb itself ran the multiplex PCR reads through MiXCR, one entry per CDR3 protein. The sample carries some 440,000 distinct CDR3 sequences, around 16% recorded once.

This clonotype was sampled from a woman aged 18-35 years with Graves' hyperthyroidism. The rearrangement joins TRBV5-1 to TRBJ2-3; D is perhaps TRBD2 (6 bases). Sequencing input: blood. CDR3 coding DNA: TGCGCCAGCAGCTTCCAGGAGGGGCGGGGAGATACGCAGTATTTT. Translation gives CASSFQEGRGDTQYF.